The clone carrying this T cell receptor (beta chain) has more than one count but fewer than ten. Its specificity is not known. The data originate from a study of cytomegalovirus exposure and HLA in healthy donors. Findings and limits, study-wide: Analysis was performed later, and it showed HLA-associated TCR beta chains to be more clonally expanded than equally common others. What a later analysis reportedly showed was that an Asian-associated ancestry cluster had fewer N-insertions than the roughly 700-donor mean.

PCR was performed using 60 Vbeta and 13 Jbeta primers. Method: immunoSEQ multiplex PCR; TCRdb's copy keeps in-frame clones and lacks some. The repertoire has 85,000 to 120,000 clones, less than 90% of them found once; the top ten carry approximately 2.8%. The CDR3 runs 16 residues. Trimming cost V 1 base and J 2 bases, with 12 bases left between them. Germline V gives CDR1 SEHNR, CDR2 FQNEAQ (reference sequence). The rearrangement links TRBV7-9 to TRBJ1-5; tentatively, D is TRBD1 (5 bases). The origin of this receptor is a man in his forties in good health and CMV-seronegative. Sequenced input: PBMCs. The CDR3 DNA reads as TGTGCCAGCAGCTTAGATCGGGGGATCGGCAATCAGCCCCAGCATTTT. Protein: CASSLDRGIGNQPQHF.